These 10 T cell receptor beta chains share one sample of origin, sequenced in a study of T cells after yellow fever vaccination. Via MiXCR, TCRdb re-called the 5' RACE reads, giving one row per CDR3 protein. The table lists a few hundred thousand distinct CDR3 sequences, roughly 8.7% of them singletons. The sample was PBMCs, taken on the day of the first yellow fever vaccination. These receptors all come from a man between 18 and 29 years old who received the YFV17D yellow fever vaccine.

The sample holds a few counts of this clonotype. V is TRBV7-3 and J is TRBJ2-1; maybe TRBD2 (6 bases). Per germline, CDR1 SGHTA and CDR2 FQGTGA. This CDR3 is built from 13 residues. V was pared by 5 bases and J by 14 bases, with 19 bases between. The chain's CDR3 is CASSPQAGSGEFF. In DNA form, the CDR3 reads TGTGCCAGCAGCCCTCAAGCCGGGAGCGGAGAGTTCTTC.

This clonotype was seen many times. This chain uses TRBV5-1 with TRBJ1-1; D is unclear. There are 15 residues in the CDR3. CDR1 is SGHRS and CDR2 is YFSETQ in the germline V gene. The germline V and J ends were trimmed by 4 bases and 3 bases, with 16 bases remaining between them. The CDR3 sequence: CASSLGGQIYTEAFF. The CDR3, as DNA: TGCGCCAGCAGCCTGGGCGGGCAGATCTACACTGAAGCTTTCTTT.

This clonotype was detected many times. CDR3 sequence (DNA): TGCAGTGCCGGACAGGGCCTCGGGCAGTACGTC. It yields the protein CSAGQGLGQYV. The chain uses TRBV20-1 and TRBJ2-7; 8 bases fit TRBD1. The ends lost 6 bases at V and 9 bases at J; junction bases unmatched: 7. Looked up from germline, CDR1 is DFQATT and CDR2 is SNEGSKA (reference sequence). The CDR3 contains 11 residues.

The CDR3 here is CASSNRAYEQYF. The CDR3 DNA sequence: TGTGCCAGTTCGAACCGCGCCTACGAGCAGTACTTC. This chain connects TRBV2 to TRBJ2-7; D ambiguous. Germline CDR1 reads SNHLY; CDR2 reads FYNNEI. With 9 bases removed from V and 2 bases from J, the gap between germline ends came to 11 bases. The CDR3 is 12 amino acids.

This clonotype was found a few times. V and J are TRBV4-2 and TRBJ2-1, with unresolved D. Germline V lookup: CDR1 LGHNA, CDR2 YNFKEQ. This CDR3 has 12 residues. Trimming took off 3 bases at V and 9 bases at J, with 9 bases between the two ends. The CDR3 sequence is CASSQPPAEQFF. CDR3 nucleotide sequence: TGTGCCAGCAGCCAGCCACCGGCTGAGCAGTTCTTC.

This clonotype appeared a few times. The genes are TRBV6-5 and TRBJ2-2; a weak D match, TRBD1 (5 bases). Per germline, CDR1 MNHEY and CDR2 SVGAGI. CDR3 length equals 13 residues. Trimming stripped 6 bases from V and 6 bases from J, with 11 bases between. Written as DNA, the CDR3 is TGTGCCAGCAGCAACACAGGTCCCGGGGAGCTGTTTTTT. Translated, it gives CASSNTGPGELFF.

This clonotype appeared many times. The chain combines TRBV5-1 with TRBJ2-5; 8 bases are shared with TRBD1. This CDR3 has 16 residues. Germline CDR1 is SGHRS and CDR2 is YFSETQ. Trimming took 2 bases from V and 4 from J; bases not matched to a gene: 10. CDR3 sequence reads: CASSFLAGGGGETQYF. The DNA of the CDR3 is TGCGCCAGCAGCTTCCTGGCAGGGGGCGGTGGAGAGACCCAGTACTTC. The full variable domain, in which reference TRBV5-1 and TRBJ2-5 provide the parts outside the CDR3, is KAGVTQTPRYLIKTRGQQVTLSCSPISGHRSVSWYQQTPGQGLQFLFEYFSETQRNKGNFPGRFSGRQFSNSRSEMNVSTLELGDSALYLCASSFLAGGGGETQYFGPGTRLLVL.

This clonotype was counted only a few times. This chain connects TRBV7-2 to TRBJ2-2, with TRBD1 as a possible D gene (5 bases). Germline CDR1 and CDR2: SGHTA and FQGNSA. This CDR3 has 15 residues. V was cut by 3 bases and J by 1 base, with 9 bases left in between. CDR3 nucleotide sequence: TGTGCCAGCAGCTTCGGCAGGGTGAACACCGGGGAGCTGTTTTTT. Translated: CASSFGRVNTGELFF.

The sample holds a few counts of this clonotype. The gene calls are TRBV9 and TRBJ2-2; 7 positions match TRBD2. J gave up 3 bases and V 3 bases, and 2 bases lay outside the gene matches. In germline, CDR1 is SGDLS, CDR2 YYNGEE. The CDR3 extends over 14 amino acids. The CDR3 DNA reads as TGTGCCAGCAGCGGGGGAGGGGACACCGGGGAGCTGTTTTTT. Protein product: CASSGGGDTGELFF. Full variable domain (rest looked up from reference TRBV9 and TRBJ2-2): DSGVTQTPKHLITATGQRVTLRCSPRSGDLSVYWYQQSLDQGLQFLIQYYNGEERAKGNILERFSAQQFPDLHSELNLSSLELGDSALYFCASSGGGDTGELFFGEGSRLTVL.

This clonotype has just a few counts. V gene TRBV18 combines with J gene TRBJ1-5; D is unresolved. Germline-derived CDR1 and CDR2 are KGHSH and LQKENI. The germline V and J ends were trimmed by 4 bases and 7 bases, with 8 bases remaining between them. The CDR3 has 12 residues. CDR3 amino acids: CASSLPLQPQHF. In DNA form, the CDR3 reads TGTGCCAGCTCACTCCCACTCCAGCCCCAGCATTTT.